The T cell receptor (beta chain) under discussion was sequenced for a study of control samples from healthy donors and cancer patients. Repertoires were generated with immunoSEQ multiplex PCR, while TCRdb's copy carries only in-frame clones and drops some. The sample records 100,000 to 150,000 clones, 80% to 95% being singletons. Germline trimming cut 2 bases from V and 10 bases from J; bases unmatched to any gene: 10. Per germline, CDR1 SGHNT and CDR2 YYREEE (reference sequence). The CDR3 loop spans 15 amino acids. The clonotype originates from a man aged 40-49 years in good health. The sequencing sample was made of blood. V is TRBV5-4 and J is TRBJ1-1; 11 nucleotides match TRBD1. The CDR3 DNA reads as TGTGCCAGCAGCTTACCGGGACAGGGGGTAAGAGTAGCTTTCTTT. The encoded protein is CASSLPGQGVRVAFF.